Following are 21 T cell receptor beta chains from one sample sequenced in a study of blood T cell repertoires in COVID-19. The assay was immunoSEQ multiplex PCR, and TCRdb's table has in-frame clones only and misses some. Seen here are about 93,000 clones, around 90% observed once, and the top ten hold around 1.5%. Sample: peripheral blood. The origin of the receptors is a human donor with active COVID-19. The donor label of this sample is uncertain.

This chain uses TRBV5-4 with TRBJ2-2, with a possible D match to TRBD1 (5 bases). The germline V and J ends were trimmed by 0 bases and 3 bases, with 12 bases remaining between them. In germline, CDR1 is SGHNT, CDR2 YYREEE (reference sequence). The CDR3 covers 16 residues. In DNA form, the CDR3 reads TGTGCCAGCAGCTTGGGGACACATACGGACACCGGGGAGCTGTTTTTT. Translated: CASSLGTHTDTGELFF.

This chain connects TRBV4-3 to TRBJ2-7; possibly TRBD2 for D (5 bases). The CDR3 covers 16 residues. Germline V gives CDR1 LGHNA, CDR2 YSLEER. Trimming took 4 bases from V and 3 from J, leaving 19 bases between them. CDR3 amino acids: CASSLTLRGGVYEQYF. The CDR3 DNA follows: TGCGCCAGCAGCCTTACCTTGAGAGGAGGCGTCTACGAGCAGTACTTC.

V usage is TRBV6-2 or TRBV6-3 and J usage is TRBJ2-7, with D perhaps TRBD1 (6 bases). The CDR3 runs to 13 residues. Germline V gene data show CDR1 as MNHEY and CDR2 as SVGEGT. V was shortened by 6 bases and J by 5 bases, with 14 bases between the two germline ends. This CDR3 reads CASSSTGTNEQYF. The CDR3 bases are TGTGCCAGCAGCTCAACAGGGACCAACGAGCAGTACTTC.

The V and J genes are TRBV7-9 and TRBJ2-1; the D gene is possibly TRBD2 (6 bases). The CDR3 is made up of 14 amino acids. V lost 3 bases to trimming and J lost 6 bases, with 12 bases between them. Per germline, CDR1 SEHNR and CDR2 FQNEAQ (reference sequence). CDR3 region: CASSFSLGGNEQFF. CDR3 nucleotides: TGTGCCAGCAGCTTTTCCCTCGGGGGCAATGAGCAGTTCTTC.

The chain recombines TRBV27 with TRBJ1-5; 9 bases are shared with TRBD1. The CDR3 runs to 15 residues. The J segment lost 6 bases and the V segment lost 0 bases, leaving 3 bases of the junction unmatched. CDR1 MNHEY and CDR2 SMNVEV come from the germline V gene (reference sequence). For the CDR3, the DNA is TGTGCCAGCAGTTTATCGCGGGACAGGGTTCAGCCCCAGCATTTT. It is translated as CASSLSRDRVQPQHF.

V usage is TRBV11-2 and J usage is TRBJ1-2, with 7 bases matching TRBD1. CDR3 length: 15 amino acids. V was pared by 2 bases and J by 4 bases, with 7 bases of the junction left unmatched. Germline lookup yields CDR1 SGHAT and CDR2 FQNNGV. The CDR3 nucleotides read TGTGCCAGCAGCTTATCTACAGGGGAAATCTATGGCTACACCTTC. Residues: CASSLSTGEIYGYTF.

The genes are TRBV7-9 and TRBJ2-3, with 9 bases that match TRBD2. The germline V gene has CDR1 SEHNR and CDR2 FQNEAQ (reference sequence). The CDR3 loop spans 16 amino acids. J gave up 4 bases and V 1 base, and 6 bases lay outside the gene matches. CDR3 amino acids: CASSLVPSGVADTQYF. CDR3 sequence (DNA): TGTGCCAGCAGCTTAGTTCCTAGCGGGGTCGCAGATACGCAGTATTTT.

The chain couples TRBV29-1 to TRBJ1-4, with TRBD1 matching 7 bases. Losses at the gene ends were 6 bases for V and 8 bases for J; bases not matched to a gene: 15. The CDR3 covers 15 residues. CDR1 and CDR2 from the germline V gene are SQVTM and ANQGSEA. CDR3 sequence (DNA): TGCAGCGTGGTCGTAGACAGGGCTCTCGAGGAAAAACTGTTTTTT. This sequence encodes CSVVVDRALEEKLFF.

This clone was recorded once. V and J are TRBV10-2 and TRBJ2-7, with 9 bases identical to TRBD2. From germline, CDR1 is WSHSY and CDR2 SAAADI. This CDR3 region has 13 residues. The V and J ends lost 4 bases and 6 bases, in that order; junction bases with no gene match: 4. The DNA for the CDR3 is TGCGCCAGCAGTGGCGGGGGGGGCGTCGAGCAGTACTTC. Amino acid sequence: CASSGGGGVEQYF.

V and J are TRBV7-9 and TRBJ1-6; TRBD1 might be the D (6 bases). The germline CDR1 and CDR2 sequences are SEHNR and FQNEAQ (reference sequence). CDR3 length equals 15 residues. V dropped 1 base and J dropped 6 bases, with 10 bases sitting between them. The CDR3 loop reads CASSLDGQTNSPLHF. The CDR3 DNA is TGTGCCAGCAGCTTAGATGGACAGACTAATTCACCCCTCCACTTT.

This chain joins TRBV11-2 and TRBJ2-1; TRBD1 is a possible D gene (5 bases). Germline values: CDR1 SGHAT, CDR2 FQNNGV. Deletions cut 7 bases from V and 7 bases from J, with 14 bases between. This CDR3 comprises 13 residues. The CDR3 DNA reads as TGTGCCAGCACCATTGCAGGGTATAATGAGCAGTTCTTC. Translating gives CASTIAGYNEQFF.

J is TRBJ2-3 and V is TRBV9, with TRBD1 matching over 7 bases. Germline-derived CDR1 and CDR2 are SGDLS and YYNGEE. Trimming removed 0 bases from V and 6 bases from J; junction bases left unmatched: 4. The length of the CDR3 is 14 residues. The CDR3 sequence: CASSVAGQWDTQYF. The CDR3 nucleotides are TGTGCCAGCAGCGTAGCGGGACAGTGGGATACGCAGTATTTT.

This clone was observed a few times. The V gene is TRBV7-8, the J gene TRBJ1-5; D call uncertain. Germline-derived CDR1 and CDR2 are SGHVS and FQNEAQ. V gave up 1 base and J gave up 7 bases, with 11 bases separating them. The CDR3 covers 14 residues. CDR3 amino acids: CASSLGLEAQPQHF. CDR3 nucleotides: TGTGCCAGCAGCTTAGGGCTTGAGGCCCAGCCCCAGCATTTT.

This sequence joins TRBV4-3 and TRBJ2-7; 11 nucleotides agree with TRBD2. The junction had 10 bases not matched to a gene; V was cut back by 4 bases and J by 8 bases. The CDR3 extends over 15 amino acids. The germline V gene encodes CDR1 LGHNA and CDR2 YSLEER. In DNA, the CDR3 is TGCGCCAGCAGCCCTCGTGGTAGCGGGGGGGCCAAGCAGTACTTC. Its protein product is CASSPRGSGGAKQYF.

This clone showed up just a few times. The chain joins TRBV27 to TRBJ2-7; D unresolved. V lost 6 bases and J lost 0, with 9 bases in between. Germline V gene data show CDR1 as MNHEY and CDR2 as SMNVEV (reference sequence). The CDR3 consists of 13 residues. CDR3 coding DNA: TGTGCCAGCAGCACCGGGTCCTCCTACGAGCAGTACTTC. It translates to CASSTGSSYEQYF.

This chain's CDR3 is CASSTALQAKNIQYF. Written as DNA, the CDR3 is TGTGCCAGCAGCACCGCCTTACAAGCCAAAAACATTCAGTACTTC. This rearrangement joins TRBV13 to TRBJ2-4; D unclear. The CDR3 covers 15 residues. Germline lookup yields CDR1 PRHDT and CDR2 FYEKMQ (reference sequence). With 5 bases removed from V and 0 bases from J, the gap between germline ends came to 11 bases.

The J gene is TRBJ2-7, the V gene TRBV12-5, with TRBD2 as a possible D gene (5 bases). Germline V lookup: CDR1 LGHNT, CDR2 FRNRAP. With 3 bases removed from V and 3 bases from J, the gap between germline ends came to 15 bases. The CDR3 has 15 residues. The CDR3 DNA is TGTGCTAGTGGTTTCGGCTCTTACCGGGACTACGAGCAGTACTTC. Protein sequence: CASGFGSYRDYEQYF. Looking up the rest from reference TRBV12-5 and TRBJ2-7 gives the full variable domain: DARVTQTPRHKVTEMGQEVTMRCQPILGHNTVFWYRQTMMQGLELLAYFRNRAPLDDSGMPKDRFSAEMPDATLATLKIQPSEPRDSAVYFCASGFGSYRDYEQYFGPGTRLTVT.

V and J are TRBV6-5 and TRBJ2-5; D gene ambiguous. The CDR3 extends over 11 amino acids. The V end was cut by 4 bases, the J end by 5 bases, with 5 bases between. In germline, CDR1 is MNHEY, CDR2 SVGAGI. The CDR3 is CASSFGETQYF. As DNA, the CDR3 is TGTGCCAGCAGTTTTGGCGAGACCCAGTACTTC.

The chain recombines TRBV3-1 (or the pseudogene TRBV3-2) with TRBJ1-2; possibly TRBD1 for D (6 bases). Deletions cut 1 base from V and 4 bases from J, with 13 bases between. The germline gives CDR1 LGHDT, CDR2 YNNKEL (reference sequence). CDR3 length: 15 amino acids. The CDR3 loop is CASSQAQQGLYGYTF. The CDR3 coding sequence is TGTGCCAGCAGCCAAGCCCAACAGGGTCTCTATGGCTACACCTTC.

J is TRBJ1-3 and V is TRBV23-1; D call uncertain. TRBV23-1 qualifies as an ORF whose function is uncertain. The CDR3 is 16 amino acids. Between the trimmed V and J ends, which lost 2 bases and 5 bases, there was a span of 16 bases. The CDR3, as DNA: TGCGCCAGCAGTCAACCGGCGAGACGGGTGAGAAACACCATATATTTT. Its translation is CASSQPARRVRNTIYF.

This clone has a single count. The J gene is TRBJ2-7, the V gene TRBV18; D is uncertain. The CDR3 runs 14 residues. Trimming took off 5 bases at V and 1 base at J, with 12 bases between the two ends. From germline, CDR1 is KGHSH and CDR2 LQKENI. The CDR3: CASSSSGASYEQYF. In DNA, the CDR3 is TGTGCCAGCTCATCCTCAGGCGCTTCCTACGAGCAGTACTTC.